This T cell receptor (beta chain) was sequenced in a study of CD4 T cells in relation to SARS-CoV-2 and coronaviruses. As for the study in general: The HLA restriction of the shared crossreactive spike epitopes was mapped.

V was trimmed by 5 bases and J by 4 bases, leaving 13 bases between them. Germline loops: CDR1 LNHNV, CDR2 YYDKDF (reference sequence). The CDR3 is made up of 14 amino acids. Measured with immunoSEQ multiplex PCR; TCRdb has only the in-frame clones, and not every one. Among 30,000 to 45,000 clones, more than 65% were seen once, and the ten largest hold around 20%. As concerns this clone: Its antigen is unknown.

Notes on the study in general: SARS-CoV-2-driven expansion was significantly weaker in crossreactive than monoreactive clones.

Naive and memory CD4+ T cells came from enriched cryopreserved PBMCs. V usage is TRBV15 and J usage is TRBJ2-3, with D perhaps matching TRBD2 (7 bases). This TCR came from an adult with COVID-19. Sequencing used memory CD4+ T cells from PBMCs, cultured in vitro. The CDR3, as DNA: TGTGCCACCAGCCGAAGGGAGGGGGCAGATACGCAGTATTTT. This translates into CATSRREGADTQYF.